This T cell receptor beta chain comes out of a study of blood T cell repertoires in COVID-19. Study context: Both acute and convalescent COVID-19 samples were obtained from the United States, Italy and Spain. Sources were T cells, B-cell-depleted T cells, or PBMCs; the material itself was cDNA or gDNA.

This CDR3 comprises 16 residues. Trimming pared 6 bases from V and 0 bases from J, leaving 12 bases between. Germline lookup yields CDR1 LNHDA and CDR2 SQIVND (reference sequence). Per the original data handling: Amplification from reference gene primers served as the basis for estimated nucleated cell counts. Data came from immunoSEQ multiplex PCR; TCRdb stores just in-frame clones and leaves some out. D and trimming were read from the DNA, whereas the V and J calls and clone size are those reported in that table. This sample has about 66,000 clones, with 85% to 90% found just once. The chain employs TRBV19 and TRBJ1-6, with no clear D. The receptor was derived from a man aged 50-59 years with active COVID-19. Source material: peripheral blood. The CDR3 DNA reads TGTGCCAGTAGATCTGTAGCTCTCTCCTATAATTCACCCCTCCACTTT. Amino acid sequence: CASRSVALSYNSPLHF. The variable domain in full, completed from reference TRBV19 and TRBJ1-6, reads DGGITQSPKYLFRKEGQNVTLSCEQNLNHDAMYWYRQDPGQGLRLIYYSQIVNDFQKGDIAEGYSVSREKKESFPLTVTSAQKNPTAFYLCASRSVALSYNSPLHFGNGTRLTVT.